This entry lists 3 T cell receptor beta chains sequenced from one sample in a study of blood T cell repertoires in COVID-19. Sequenced by immunoSEQ multiplex PCR; TCRdb stores in-frame clones only, minus some. This sample carries about 77,000 clones, over 70% of them seen once, and the ten largest clones take around 20%. The material sequenced was peripheral blood. The receptors shown here come from a man in his 60s with acute or convalescent COVID-19.

V usage is TRBV30 and J usage is TRBJ2-5; 8 nucleotides align to TRBD2. Trimming cost V 2 bases and J 2 bases; bases outside gene matches: 1. The CDR3 sequence is 13 residues long. The germline V gene has CDR1 GTSNPN and CDR2 SVGIG (reference sequence). CDR3 sequence (DNA): TGTGCCTGGAGTCGGGGGGGACAAGAGACCCAGTACTTC. Amino acid sequence: CAWSRGGQETQYF. The full variable domain, completed using reference TRBV30 and TRBJ2-5, is SQTIHQWPATLVQPVGSPLSLECTVEGTSNPNLYWYRQAAGRGLQLLFYSVGIGQISSEVPQNLSASRPQDRQFILSSKKLLLSDSGFYLCAWSRGGQETQYFGPGTRLLVL.

The rearrangement links TRBV6-1 to TRBJ1-1, with 9 bases identical to TRBD1. Germline V lookup: CDR1 MNHNS, CDR2 SASEGT. V shed 4 bases and J 5 bases; nucleotides not matched to a gene: 11. This CDR3 has 16 residues. As DNA, the CDR3 is TGTGCCAGCAGTGCATCTATTGACAGGGGGGGGACTGAAGCTTTCTTT. Protein product: CASSASIDRGGTEAFF.

The chain joins TRBV28 to TRBJ1-1, with 7 bases that match TRBD1. CDR1 is MDHEN, CDR2 SYDVKM, per germline. Trimming at V came to 9 bases and at J to 3 bases, leaving 10 bases not matched to a gene. The CDR3 covers 14 residues. CDR3 sequence reads: CASPPLTGDTEAFF. In nucleotides, the CDR3 is TGTGCCAGTCCCCCCCTAACAGGGGACACTGAAGCTTTCTTT.